This TCR beta chain is from a study of blood T cell repertoires in COVID-19. CDR1 is MGHRA, CDR2 YSYEKL, per germline. The CDR3 consists of 15 residues. V was trimmed by 3 bases and J by 0 bases, leaving 11 bases between them. Produced via immunoSEQ multiplex PCR; TCRdb's table is partial and in-frame only. Counted here are about 250,000 clones, approximately 85% occurring once; the ten biggest clones make up approximately 5.1%. The rearrangement uses TRBV4-1 and TRBJ1-2, with D perhaps matching TRBD1 (6 bases). This TCR derives from a man in his fifties with active or convalescent COVID-19. The sample comprised peripheral blood. DNA of the CDR3: TGCGCCAGCAGCCACCCGGACAGCACTAACTATGGCTACACCTTC. Translated: CASSHPDSTNYGYTF.